The entry that follows covers one T cell receptor beta chain sequence. These data come from a study of PD-1 blockade in classical Hodgkin lymphoma. Study-level background: A 3 mg/kg intravenous dose of nivolumab was received by patients every 2 weeks.

Each patient's relapse followed autologous stem cell transplantation, and brentuximab vedotin exposure varied. The method was immunoSEQ multiplex PCR; TCRdb's version includes in-frame clones alone and lacks a portion of them. The data contain around 100,000 clones, more than 85% of them singletons. This receptor was taken from a human donor with classical Hodgkin lymphoma. The source material was peripheral blood mononuclear cells (PBMCs), sampled before the second cycle of nivolumab.

CDR3 in amino acids: CASSQGQGTEAFF. CDR3 in DNA: TGTGCCAGCAGCCAGGGACAGGGGACTGAAGCTTTCTTT. The gene calls are TRBV7-9 and TRBJ1-1; 10 bases match TRBD1. Per the germline V gene, CDR1 is SEHNR and CDR2 is FQNEAQ (reference sequence). The junction had 2 bases not matched to a gene; V was cut back by 5 bases and J by 5 bases. CDR3 length: 13 amino acids.